This T cell receptor beta chain was sequenced for a study of blood T cell repertoires in COVID-19. On the study more broadly: COVID-19 samples from acute and convalescent phases originated in the United States, Italy and Spain. T cells, B-cell-depleted T cells, or PBMCs supplied cDNA or gDNA.

The germline V gene encodes CDR1 PRHDT and CDR2 FYEKMQ (reference sequence). The CDR3 extends over 15 amino acids. The V end lost 3 bases, the J end lost 3 bases, and 15 bases lay between the germline ends. Authors' methods: Amplification of reference gene primers was used by the study to estimate nucleated cell counts. The method was immunoSEQ multiplex PCR; TCRdb's version includes in-frame clones alone and lacks a portion of them. The V and J calls and the clone size are those of that table, but D and trimming were determined from the DNA. The repertoire holds 150,000 or so clones, with roughly 70% as singletons.

This receptor was identified in a woman older than 75 with acute or convalescent COVID-19. The sequencing sample was made of peripheral blood. V usage is TRBV13 and J usage is TRBJ2-7; perhaps TRBD1 as D (6 bases). The CDR3 sequence is CASSLGARVVYEQYF. In DNA form, the CDR3 reads TGTGCCAGCAGCTTGGGGGCGCGCGTGGTCTACGAGCAGTACTTC.